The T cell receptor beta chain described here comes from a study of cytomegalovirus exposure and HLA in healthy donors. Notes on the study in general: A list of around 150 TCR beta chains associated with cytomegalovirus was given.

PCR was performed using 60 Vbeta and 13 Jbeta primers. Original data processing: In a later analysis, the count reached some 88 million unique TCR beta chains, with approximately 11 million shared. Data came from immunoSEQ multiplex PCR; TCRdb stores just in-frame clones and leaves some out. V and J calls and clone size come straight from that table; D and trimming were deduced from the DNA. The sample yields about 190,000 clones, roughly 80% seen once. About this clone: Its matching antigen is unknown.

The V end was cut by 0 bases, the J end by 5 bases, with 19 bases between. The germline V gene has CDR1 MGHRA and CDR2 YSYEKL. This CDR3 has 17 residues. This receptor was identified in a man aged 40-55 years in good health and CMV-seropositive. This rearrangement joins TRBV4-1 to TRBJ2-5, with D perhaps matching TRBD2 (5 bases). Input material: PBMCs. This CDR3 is CASSQEEGSRARETQYF. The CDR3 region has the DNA TGCGCCAGCAGCCAAGAAGAAGGGAGTCGGGCCAGGGAGACCCAGTACTTC.